This T cell receptor beta chain appears in the sequencing data of a study of memory CD4+ T cells and cytomegalovirus serostatus. This CDR3 is 12 amino acids long. Germline V gene lookup returns CDR1 GTSNPN and CDR2 SVGIG (reference sequence). V shed 0 bases and J shed 9 bases, with 11 bases lying between them. This clone was observed a handful of times. TCRdb keeps only in-frame clones here, not all; method: immunoSEQ multiplex PCR. This sample has 35,000 to 50,000 clones; roughly 83% occur once, and the top ten carry roughly 1.1%. The sort gate was single viable CD3+CD4+CD8-CD45RO+ cells for memory CD4+ T cells. Serum IgG to CMV pp150, pp28, p38 and p52 defined serostatus.

The V call is TRBV30, the J call TRBJ1-1; D remains unclear. Sequencing was done on a sample of memory CD4+ T cells from blood. The sequence derives from an adult in good health and CMV-seronegative. This chain's CDR3 is CAWSVVVGKAFF. CDR3 coding DNA: TGTGCCTGGAGTGTAGTAGTAGGGAAAGCTTTCTTT.